The T cell receptor beta chain described here comes from a study of T cells in Graves' hyperthyroidism and ophthalmopathy. Using RNA transcripts as the source, TCR beta CDR3 regions were amplified. The TCR CDR3 was amplified in a first-round RT-PCR using the HTBI primer set. TCRdb used MiXCR to reprocess the multiplex PCR reads, holding one entry per CDR3 protein. This sample has about 600,000 distinct CDR3 sequences, with 15% to 20% found just once. As regards this clonotype: A read error may produce the germline difference seen at one junction end.

The CDR3 is 14 residues long. Germline values: CDR1 LNHNV, CDR2 YYDKDF (reference sequence). This rearrangement joins TRBV15 to TRBJ2-1, with a weak D call TRBD1 (5 bases). Sample: blood. This receptor was obtained from a middle-aged woman with Graves' ophthalmopathy. CDR3 amino acids: CATSRDRRYNEQFF. Here the CDR3 DNA reads TGTGCCACCAGTAGAGACAGACGGTACAATGAGCAGTTCTTC.